The source of this T cell receptor (beta chain) is a study of cytomegalovirus exposure and HLA in healthy donors (dated by TCRdb to about 2017). As for the study more broadly: An earlier analysis of around 600 of the donors reported 250 to 300 Gb of sequence data and some 120 million unique TCR beta sequences from roughly 180 million T cells. Several DR-DQ haplotypes were handled as single units for association and clustering because linkage in the cohort was strong. The later analysis used no new phenotypic data to find candidate immune exposures, relying instead on TCR beta sequences and their occurrence across donors. Every discovery cohort repertoire had been produced on one sequencing platform. Typing coverage differed by locus: A, B, C, DRB1 and DQB1 were typed in about 629-640 donors, DQA1 in roughly 510, DPA1 in roughly 590, and DPB1 in just under 490. Alongside the repertoire data, information on donor age, sex, ethnicity and CMV serostatus was compiled. On average, around 240,000 unique TCR beta nucleotide sequences were sequenced per donor among 350 to 400 genotyped donors of the cohort, with roughly 19% of those sequences being non-productive. Among the approximately 400 genotyped donors, under 90% belonged to the genetic ancestry cluster associated with self-reported Caucasian donors. An early release covering approximately 600 HLA-typed donors comprised approximately 290 gigabases of sequencing data and tens of millions of unique TCR sequences. A later analysis re-examined previously published TCR beta repertoires from roughly 650 donors and added high-resolution HLA genotyping to investigate patterns of TCR occurrence. A separate validation cohort of more than 100 different subjects was used in addition to the approximately 700-subject first cohort. Using immunosequencing, the study profiled T cell repertoires from about 650 subjects and related those repertoires to cytomegalovirus serostatus. To predict cytomegalovirus infection status, the study combined high-throughput TCR immunosequencing, statistical association of individual TCRs with disease status, and machine learning. The study aimed to test whether cataloging public T cell receptors could reveal signatures of past pathogen exposure. In an earlier analysis of several hundred of the donors, high-throughput TCR beta sequencing was used to judge whether each TCR beta V gene segment behaved as functional or pseudogenic. Class I and class II HLA loci were covered by the typing at four-digit resolution. A later genetic analysis took genome-wide SNP genotypes for about 60% of the roughly 670 donors and used that subset as a discovery cohort.

The cohort comprised some 700 healthy bone marrow donors. At the time of sampling, every cohort member was nominally healthy, though immune exposures that went unrecorded were likely present. The donor was CMV seropositive and was included in the group of 290 or so seropositive cohort members. Each donor provided a peripheral blood sample, and peripheral blood mononuclear cells were used for TCR beta sequencing. Genomic DNA extraction from the blood cell samples was performed with the Qiagen DNeasy Blood Extraction Kit. A note on this clone: There is no known antigen for this receptor. Base qualities were left out, and no much larger clone turns up one base away.

The CDR3 holds 15 amino acids from the cysteine to the phenylalanine. The CDR3 DNA has 45 bases and is translated from base 1. In the germline V gene (reference sequence), CDR1 corresponds to SSHAT and CDR2 to FNYEAQ. Unmatched junction bases come to 5, with V trimmed by 5 bases and J by 2 bases. Overall study outcomes, separate from this receptor: Broadly in line with IMGT annotations, most TCR beta V segments showed up in productive rearrangements about 87% or about 30% of the time in an earlier analysis of several hundred of the donors. In the study, around 150 TCR beta chains were listed as associated with cytomegalovirus. Correlated functional status among segregating V segments might be attributable to linkage disequilibrium, but an unknown experimental factor could not be ruled out. A later analysis found that most CMV-associated TCR beta chains appeared HLA-restricted, with HLA associations seemingly driven largely by CMV exposure. In a later genetic analysis, fewer N-insertions in productive TCRs were reported among donors in an Asian-associated ancestry cluster than the approximately 710-donor mean. It was suggested by the authors that the approach could potentially be generalized to other disease states and immunological phenotypes. The classifier was reported to diagnose cytomegalovirus status with high specificity and sensitivity in both the original cohort and the validation cohort. The sequencing pipeline was judged likely to have produced a cluster of highly shared sequence variants as a technical artifact. In a later analysis, HLA-associated TCR beta chains showed more clonal expansion and lower generation probabilities than non-associated chains that were equally common. Some IMGT-functional V segments, including TRBV6-2 and TRBV6-3, could not be distinguished by the 87-base-pair reads and were therefore excluded. A further reported finding was that TCR beta sequences accurately predicted the HLA-A and HLA-B alleles for most subjects in the first cohort. In a later analysis, about 16,000 TCR beta sequences were associated with specific HLA alleles at a false discovery rate of 0.05. A later analysis reported that several top co-occurrence clusters appeared linked to parvovirus B19, influenza, CMV and Epstein-Barr virus. While some public TCRs were present in many individuals, most TCR sequences turned up only very rarely across donors. According to a later analysis, TCR association rates differed among HLA loci, with DRB1 alleles showing the most associated TCRs and HLA-C alleles showing the fewest. The earlier analysis of 587 of the donors excluded roughly 17 rarely observed V segments, including chromosome 9 orphons, because counts were too low. When HLA alleles, especially DR and DQ, strongly co-occurred, attributing TCR associations to individual alleles was difficult. This cohort had only TCR beta chains sequenced, and the lack of alpha or paired-chain data limited which features could be detected. In vitro tests confirmed that a few of the cytomegalovirus-associated TCR beta chains recognize cytomegalovirus antigens. Immune exposure information for the cohort was limited to CMV serostatus. Roughly uniform sequencing depth across donors was assumed in presence/absence analyses, although this assumption may not hold. Because HLA typing was missing for some donors at each locus, association tests included only the typed subset. In a later genetic analysis, a missense DCLRE1C variant was associated with V-gene and J-gene trimming of TCR beta chains, and the association was replicated in an independent cohort.

The library was prepared using the immunoSEQ multiplex PCR assay. A mixture of 60 forward primers for TCR Vbeta segments and 13 reverse primers for TCR Jbeta segments was used in the multiplex PCR. The CDR3 region of rearranged TCR beta genes was amplified from genomic DNA by a multiplex PCR assay. The amplified TCR beta libraries were sequenced on the Illumina HiSeq System as 87-base-pair reads. The original methods were these. In a later analysis, 70 million to 95 million unique TCR beta chains were counted across the approximately 620 repertoires, and around 10 million of these chains were shared by at least two donors. Raw reads were error-corrected and collapsed into unique sequences by a nearest-neighbor algorithm in which closely related sequences were merged to remove PCR and sequencing errors. To assign V, D and J gene segments, CDR3 sequences were aligned to IMGT reference sequences. For a sequence to be retained, a match of at least six nucleotides to both a V gene segment and a J gene segment was required. Rearrangements were called productive when the CDR3 lacked stop codons and stayed in frame with V and J; all others were non-productive. CDR3 was defined according to IMGT convention as the region running from the second conserved V-encoded cysteine to the conserved J-encoded phenylalanine. In an earlier analysis of just under 600 of the donors, sequences lacking an unambiguous match to a single V gene segment were excluded. In an earlier analysis of approximately 500 of the donors, a V segment was called functional when productive rearrangements were above 56.7%, and segregating when the standard deviation between donors exceeded 5%. To diagnose cytomegalovirus status from the catalog of TCR beta chain sequences, a statistical classification framework was built. In a later analysis, V and J genes were assigned by comparing TCR nucleotide sequences against IMGT/GENE-DB human TR gene sequences. The TCRdist pipeline was used in a later analysis to assign CDR3 sequences and most-parsimonious VDJ recombination scenarios. In a later analysis, each TCR beta chain was defined by its CDR3 amino acid sequence together with its V-gene family, and reads without a unique V-gene family were excluded. To address suspected cross-contamination and a sequencing artifact, a later analysis removed several hundred highly shared, low-generation-probability nucleotide sequences. In a later analysis, a clonal expansion index for each public chain was calculated from normalized within-repertoire ranks of inferred template counts. In a later analysis, generation probabilities were computed with a VDJ recombination model fitted to out-of-frame rearrangements, and the resulting probabilities were checked against IGoR. A later analysis scored TCR-TCR, TCR-HLA and TCR-CMV co-occurrence with hypergeometric tests, applying a repertoire-size bias correction to TCR pairs. False discovery rates were estimated in a later analysis by permuting HLA or CMV assignments 20 times. In a later analysis, co-occurring TCRs were grouped with DBSCAN, and TCRdist sequence similarity was added when clustering was performed within HLA-allele-positive subsets. For co-occurrence clustering, repertoires with fewer than 30,000 or more than 120,000 public chains were excluded, along with a handful of repertoires with anomalous nucleotide sharing. Drawn from immuneACCESS, this table holds only the in-frame rearrangements with V and J called that TCRdb kept. Clones are partly lost; checked studies trace under half to an unresolved V gene and leave the rest unexplained. V and J calls and clone size are copied from that table; D and trimming were computed from the DNA. A total of approximately 150,000 clones appear in this sample, roughly four fifths of them only once. The top ten constitute roughly 4% of the sample.

Sequencing was done on a sample of PBMCs. The sequence joins TRBV7-7 to TRBJ2-5, with 10 middle bases fitting TRBD1. This TCR came from a man aged 50 to 59 in good health and CMV-seropositive. The bases read TGTGCCAGCAGCCAGGGACAGGGGCTGCAAGAGACCCAGTACTTC. Protein translation: CASSQGQGLQETQYF.